This is a list of T cell receptor beta chains from one sample in a study of long-term antiretroviral therapy in people with HIV. The data were produced by immunoSEQ multiplex PCR, yet TCRdb's version contains in-frame clones alone and is incomplete. The data show roughly 40,000 clones, approximately 94% seen once. The specimen comprised unsorted PBMCs, sampled about 9 years after starting antiretroviral therapy. These receptors came from a man aged 25 to 40 with HIV. Both conserved end residues are part of each CDR3. D genes are given only for firm matches. Size values are once, few and many counts, or a class for expanded clones, and some rows have none.

-,TRBV28,-,TRBJ2-2,CASTLTGANTGELFF,TGTGCCAGCACTCTCACCGGGGCTAACACCGGGGAGCTGTTTTTT
-,TRBV18,-,TRBJ1-2,CASSTDDYGYTF,TGTGCCAGCTCGACGGATGACTATGGCTACACCTTC
-,TRBV5-1,-,TRBJ2-7,CASSLDSVRSYEQYF,TGCGCCAGCAGCTTAGACTCCGTCAGGTCCTACGAGCAGTACTTC
-,TRBV19,-,TRBJ1-1,CASSTYTEAFF,TGTGCCAGTAGTACCTACACTGAAGCTTTCTTT
once,TRBV7-8,TRBD2,TRBJ2-3,CASSLSFRLAGYTDTQYF,TGTGCCAGCAGCTTATCATTCAGACTAGCGGGCTACACAGATACGCAGTATTTT
-,TRBV7-9,-,TRBJ1-1,CASSPAGEWNTEAFF,TGTGCCAGCAGCCCCGCAGGGGAGTGGAACACTGAAGCTTTCTTT
-,TRBV6-5,-,TRBJ1-2,CASRASGYGYTF,TGTGCCAGCAGGGCGTCAGGGTATGGCTACACCTTC
-,TRBV2,-,TRBJ2-1,CASSPGGSYNEQFF,TGTGCCAGCAGTCCCGGGGGTTCCTACAATGAGCAGTTCTTC
-,TRBV9,-,TRBJ1-1,CASSIESGVGTEAFF,TGTGCCAGCAGCATCGAATCAGGGGTTGGGACTGAAGCTTTCTTT
once,TRBV10-3,-,TRBJ2-3,CAISGGRSITDTQYF,TGTGCCATCAGTGGAGGTCGTTCCATCACAGATACGCAGTATTTT
-,TRBV27,-,TRBJ2-1,CASKGIHNEQFF,TGTGCCAGCAAGGGGATTCATAATGAGCAGTTCTTC
-,TRBV6-1,-,TRBJ1-2,CASSGGIYGYTF,TGTGCCAGCAGTGGGGGAATCTATGGCTACACCTTC
-,TRBV4-2,-,TRBJ1-2,CASSQVEGKFDYGYTF,TGTGCCAGCAGCCAAGTAGAGGGGAAGTTCGACTATGGCTACACCTTC
once,TRBV6-6,-,TRBJ1-2,CASVAAGPDPYGYTF,TGTGCCAGCGTGGCCGCGGGACCTGACCCCTATGGCTACACCTTC
-,TRBV5-1,-,TRBJ1-1,CASSLAGVFDTEAFF,TGCGCCAGCAGCTTGGCCGGGGTCTTCGACACTGAAGCTTTCTTT
-,TRBV28,-,TRBJ2-5,CASRGDFQETQYF,TGTGCCTCCAGGGGGGACTTCCAAGAGACCCAGTACTTC
-,TRBV2,TRBD2,TRBJ2-5,CASSVGGDQETQYF,TGTGCCAGCAGTGTGGGGGGGGACCAAGAGACCCAGTACTTC
once,TRBV7-9,-,TRBJ2-3,CASRKPVLPDTQYF,TGTGCCAGCAGGAAACCGGTACTCCCTGATACGCAGTATTTT
-,TRBV7-9,-,TRBJ2-7,CASSSGPNYEQYF,TGTGCCAGCAGCTCGGGACCGAACTACGAGCAGTACTTC
once,TRBV5-4,TRBD1,TRBJ2-7,CASSPDRVSEQYF,TGTGCCAGCAGCCCGGACAGGGTTAGCGAGCAGTACTTC
-,TRBV6-4,-,TRBJ1-5,CASSDRENQPQHF,TGTGCCAGCAGTGATCGAGAAAATCAGCCCCAGCATTTT
-,TRBV6-5,-,TRBJ2-7,CASSYSIGAGHEQYF,TGTGCCAGCAGTTACTCGATAGGGGCTGGGCACGAGCAGTACTTC
-,TRBV7-9,-,TRBJ2-1,CASSLGHALPEQFF,TGTGCCAGCAGCTTGGGACATGCACTTCCTGAGCAGTTCTTC
-,TRBV6-5,-,TRBJ2-3,CASRLGHFTDTQYF,TGTGCCAGCAGATTAGGACACTTCACAGATACGCAGTATTTT
-,TRBV5-6,-,TRBJ1-6,CASSYPGAPLGNSPLHF,TGTGCCAGCAGCTACCCTGGGGCACCCCTTGGGAATTCACCCCTCCACTTT
-,TRBV11-1,-,TRBJ1-4,CASSYRDGNEKLFF,TGTGCCAGCAGCTACCGGGACGGTAATGAAAAACTGTTTTTT
-,TRBV11-2,-,TRBJ2-7,CASSLVGTAYF,TGTGCCAGCAGCTTAGTGGGGACGGCCTACTTC
once,TRBV5-4,-,TRBJ2-3,CASSSIGTTDTQYF,TGTGCCAGCAGCTCTATCGGGACCACAGATACGCAGTATTTT
-,TRBV4-2,-,TRBJ1-2,CASSQDWQVNYGYTF,TGTGCCAGCAGCCAAGATTGGCAGGTTAATTATGGCTACACCTTC
-,TRBV7-7,-,TRBJ2-5,CASSPRTVQETQYF,TGTGCTAGCAGCCCCCGGACAGTACAAGAGACCCAGTACTTC
-,TRBV18,TRBD2,TRBJ2-3,CASSSLSGGNTDTQYF,TGTGCCAGCTCTTCCCTGAGCGGGGGCAACACAGATACGCAGTATTTT
-,TRBV6-1,-,TRBJ1-4,CASSPPDGGNEKLFF,TGTGCCAGCAGTCCTCCGGACGGGGGAAATGAAAAACTGTTTTTT